The entry below describes one T cell receptor beta chain. Its antigen is still unknown. There are no base qualities to consult, and no much larger clone falls within one base. The data are from a study of sequential checkpoint blockade in melanoma (dated by TCRdb to between 2018 and 2020). Regarding the complete study: Using 1:1 randomization, the trial assigned patients either to first-line nivolumab followed by ipilimumab (arm A) or to ipilimumab followed by nivolumab (arm B). Both trial sequences were followed by maintenance nivolumab.

V is pruned by 8 bases and J by 5 bases, leaving 18 bases of the junction without a gene match. The germline V gene provides CDR1 MGHDK and CDR2 SYGVNS. Including the terminal cysteine and phenylalanine, the CDR3 comprises 17 residues. The retained sequence is limited to the CDR3, 51 bases, with the frame set at the first base. The paper's findings and limits, for the study overall: The response-prediction model combining TCR metrics and mutation burden needs validation in larger, independent patient cohorts.

The treatment or condition label of this sample denotes: randomized to nivolumab then ipilimumab (arm A) or the reverse (arm B). None of the patients in the trial had previously been given DNA-damaging chemotherapy. Live CD3+CD8+ cells negative for CD19 and CD56 were sorted from thawed PBMCs on a FACS Aria II flow cytometer. Samples were obtained from patients with melanoma enrolled in CheckMate 064, a randomized, open-label phase II trial of sequential checkpoint blockade. Peripheral blood mononuclear cells were collected by leukapheresis, purified with Ficoll-Paque, and frozen in human serum with roughly 9.9% DMSO. Immediately after sorting, the purity of the sorted blood CD3+CD8+ cells was confirmed to be >98%, and DNA was then extracted. The immunoSEQ Assay was used to immunosequence TCRbeta CDR3 regions from genomic DNA. Before high-throughput sequencing, genomic DNA was amplified using bias-controlled multiplex PCR. The study's processing was this. To quantify the absolute abundance of each unique TCRbeta CDR3 region, the sequences were collapsed and filtered. Clonality, defined as 1 minus Pielou's evenness, was calculated using only productive rearrangements. A previously published method was used to identify clones with significantly greater frequencies in on-treatment samples than in baseline samples. TCRdb carries this immuneACCESS record with in-frame sequences only. Its versions omit some clonotypes, under half of them owing to an unresolved V gene in the studies checked, with the rest unexplained. That table is the source of V, J and clone size, and D and trimming were worked out from the DNA. A total of 30,000 to 45,000 clones appear in this sample, roughly 84% of them only once. The ten largest make up about an eighth of the sample.

The V gene is TRBV25-1 and the J gene is TRBJ2-1, with 7 central nucleotides matching TRBD2. The receptor was isolated from a human donor with melanoma. The material was CD8+ T cells sorted from blood (inferred from file names), obtained from a patient given nivolumab and ipilimumab in sequence. The CDR3 reads CASFGWEAGASNNEQFF. The DNA sequence is given as TGTGCCAGCTTTGGGTGGGAGGCGGGAGCTTCAAACAATGAGCAGTTCTTC.